This TCR beta chain comes out of a study of shared T cell receptors in the human thymus. CDR1 is SEHNR, CDR2 FQNEAQ, per germline (reference sequence). Deletions cut 5 bases from V and 5 bases from J, with 24 bases between. CDR3 length: 17 amino acids. Method: immunoSEQ multiplex PCR; TCRdb's copy keeps in-frame clones and lacks some. The sample consists of 720,000 or so clones, approximately 83% of them appearing once. A further study also used this sample, focusing on human thymus T cells.

This receptor was identified in a girl under three years old with a congenital heart defect. Specimen: thymocytes. V is TRBV7-9 and J is TRBJ1-1; tentative D call: TRBD1 (5 bases). DNA of the CDR3: TGTGCCAGCAGCCTACTCACCTCGGGGGTGAAGGAAACTGAAGCTTTCTTT. It translates to CASSLLTSGVKETEAFF.